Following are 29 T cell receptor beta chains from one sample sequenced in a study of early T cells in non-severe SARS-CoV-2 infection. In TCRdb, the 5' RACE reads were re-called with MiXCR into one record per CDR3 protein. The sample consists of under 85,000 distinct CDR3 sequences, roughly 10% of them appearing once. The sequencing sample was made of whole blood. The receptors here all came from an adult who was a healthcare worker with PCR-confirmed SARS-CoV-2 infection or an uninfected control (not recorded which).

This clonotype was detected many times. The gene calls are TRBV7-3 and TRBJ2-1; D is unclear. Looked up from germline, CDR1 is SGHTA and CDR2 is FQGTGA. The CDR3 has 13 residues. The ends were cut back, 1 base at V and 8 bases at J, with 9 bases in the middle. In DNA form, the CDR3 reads TGTGCCAGCAGCTTAAGGGCCTCTCATGAGCAGTTCTTC. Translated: CASSLRASHEQFF.

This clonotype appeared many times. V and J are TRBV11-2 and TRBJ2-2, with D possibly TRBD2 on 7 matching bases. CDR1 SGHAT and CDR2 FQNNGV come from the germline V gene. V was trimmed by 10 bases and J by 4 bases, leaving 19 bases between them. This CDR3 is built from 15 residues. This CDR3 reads CATRLGGAVTGELFF. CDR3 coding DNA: TGTGCCACCCGCCTAGGGGGGGCGGTCACCGGGGAGCTGTTTTTT.

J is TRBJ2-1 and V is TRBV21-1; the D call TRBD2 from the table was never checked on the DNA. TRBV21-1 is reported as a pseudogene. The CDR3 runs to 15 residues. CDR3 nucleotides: TGTGCCAACATGGGTCGGGAGGACAGAAACAATGAGCAGTTCTTC. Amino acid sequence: CANMGREDRNNEQFF.

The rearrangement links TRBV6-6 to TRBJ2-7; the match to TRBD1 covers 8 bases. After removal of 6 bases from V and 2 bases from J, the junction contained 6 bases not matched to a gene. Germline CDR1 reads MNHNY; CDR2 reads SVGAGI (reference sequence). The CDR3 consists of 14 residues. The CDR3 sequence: CASRWTGNAYEQYF. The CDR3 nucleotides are TGTGCCAGCAGGTGGACAGGGAATGCCTACGAGCAGTACTTC.

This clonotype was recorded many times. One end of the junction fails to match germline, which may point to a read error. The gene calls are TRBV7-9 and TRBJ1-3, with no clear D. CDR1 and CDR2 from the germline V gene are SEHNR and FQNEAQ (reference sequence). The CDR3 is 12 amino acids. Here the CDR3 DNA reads TGTGCCAGCAGCTTAGCGTCGAACAGAGAGAATTTT. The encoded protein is CASSLASNRENF.

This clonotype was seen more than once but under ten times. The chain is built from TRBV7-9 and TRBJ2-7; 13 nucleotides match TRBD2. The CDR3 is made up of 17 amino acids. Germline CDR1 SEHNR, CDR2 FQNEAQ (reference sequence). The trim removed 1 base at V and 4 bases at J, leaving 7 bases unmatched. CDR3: CASSLGGLAGDKYEQYF. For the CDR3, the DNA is TGTGCCAGCAGCTTAGGCGGACTAGCGGGGGACAAATACGAGCAGTACTTC.

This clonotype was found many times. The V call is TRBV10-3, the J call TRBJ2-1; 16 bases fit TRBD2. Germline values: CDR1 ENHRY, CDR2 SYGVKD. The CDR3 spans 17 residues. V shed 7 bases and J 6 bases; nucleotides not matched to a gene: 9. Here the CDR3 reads CAITRGTSGRAANEQFF. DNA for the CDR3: TGTGCCATCACCCGGGGGACTAGCGGGAGGGCCGCCAATGAGCAGTTCTTC.

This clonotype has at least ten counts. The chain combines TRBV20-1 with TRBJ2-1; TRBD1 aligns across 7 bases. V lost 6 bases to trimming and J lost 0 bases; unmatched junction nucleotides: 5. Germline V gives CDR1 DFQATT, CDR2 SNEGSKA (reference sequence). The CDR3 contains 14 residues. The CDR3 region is CSARDSYSYNEQFF. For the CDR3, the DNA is TGCAGTGCCCGGGACAGCTACTCCTACAATGAGCAGTTCTTC.

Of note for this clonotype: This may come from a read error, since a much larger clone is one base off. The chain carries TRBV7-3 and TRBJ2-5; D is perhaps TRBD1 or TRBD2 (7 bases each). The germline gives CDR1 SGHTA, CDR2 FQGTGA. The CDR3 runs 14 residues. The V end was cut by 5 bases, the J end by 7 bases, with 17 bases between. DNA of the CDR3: TGTGCCAGCAGCCTGACTAGCAGGGGGACGACCCAGTACTTC. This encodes CASSLTSRGTTQYF.

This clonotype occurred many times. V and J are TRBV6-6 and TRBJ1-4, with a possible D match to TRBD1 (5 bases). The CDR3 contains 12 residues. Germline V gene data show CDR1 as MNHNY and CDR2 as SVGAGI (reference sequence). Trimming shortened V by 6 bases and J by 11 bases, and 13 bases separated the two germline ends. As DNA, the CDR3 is TGTGCCAGCAGCACTCAGGACACGAAACTGTTTTTT. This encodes CASSTQDTKLFF.

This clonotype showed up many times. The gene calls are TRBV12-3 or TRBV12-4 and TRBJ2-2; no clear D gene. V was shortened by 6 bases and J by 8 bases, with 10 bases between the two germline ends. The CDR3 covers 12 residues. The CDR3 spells CASSLGGGELFF. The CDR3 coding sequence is TGTGCCAGCAGCCTTGGCGGAGGGGAGCTGTTTTTT.

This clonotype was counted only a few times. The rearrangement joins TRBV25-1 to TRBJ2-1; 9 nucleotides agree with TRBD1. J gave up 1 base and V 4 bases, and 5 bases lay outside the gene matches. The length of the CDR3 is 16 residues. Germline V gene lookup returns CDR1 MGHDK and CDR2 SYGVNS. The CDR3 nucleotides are TGTGCCAGCAGTGGATCCGGGACAGGGTCCTACAATGAGCAGTTCTTC. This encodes CASSGSGTGSYNEQFF.

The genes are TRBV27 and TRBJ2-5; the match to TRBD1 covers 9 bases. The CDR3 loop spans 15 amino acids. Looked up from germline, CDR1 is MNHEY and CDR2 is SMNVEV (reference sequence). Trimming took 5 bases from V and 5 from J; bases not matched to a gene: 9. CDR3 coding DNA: TGTGCCAGCAGTCTGACAGGGGGAGCGTCGGAGACCCAGTACTTC. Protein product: CASSLTGGASETQYF.

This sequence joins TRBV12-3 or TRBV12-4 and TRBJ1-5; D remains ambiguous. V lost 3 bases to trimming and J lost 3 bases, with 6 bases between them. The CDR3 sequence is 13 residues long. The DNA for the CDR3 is TGTGCCAGCAGTTTTTCCACCAATCAGCCCCAGCATTTT. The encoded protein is CASSFSTNQPQHF.

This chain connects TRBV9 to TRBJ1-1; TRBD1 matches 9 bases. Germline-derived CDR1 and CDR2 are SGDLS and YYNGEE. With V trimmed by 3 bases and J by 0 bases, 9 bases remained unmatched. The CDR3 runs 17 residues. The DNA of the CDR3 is TGTGCCAGCAGCGAAACAGGGGGCCTTCACATGAACACTGAAGCTTTCTTT. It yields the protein CASSETGGLHMNTEAFF.

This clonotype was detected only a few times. CDR3 sequence: CSVARSEQFF. CDR3 sequence (DNA): TGCAGCGTTGCCAGGAGTGAGCAGTTCTTC. V and J are TRBV29-1 and TRBJ2-1; D is ambiguous. The germline gives CDR1 SQVTM, CDR2 ANQGSEA. This CDR3 region has 10 residues. V was pared by 4 bases and J by 9 bases, with 7 bases between.

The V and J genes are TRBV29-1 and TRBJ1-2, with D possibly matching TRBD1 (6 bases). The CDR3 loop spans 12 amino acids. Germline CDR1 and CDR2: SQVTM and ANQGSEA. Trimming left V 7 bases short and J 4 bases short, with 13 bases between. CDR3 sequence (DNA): TGCAGCGCCGCGGACAGAGCCTATGGCTACACCTTC. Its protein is CSAADRAYGYTF. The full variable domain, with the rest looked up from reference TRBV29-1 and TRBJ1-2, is SAVISQKPSRDICQRGTSLTIQCQVDSQVTMMFWYRQQPGQSLTLIATANQGSEATYESGFVIDKFPISRPNLTFSTLTVSNMSPEDSSIYLCSAADRAYGYTFGSGTRLTVV.

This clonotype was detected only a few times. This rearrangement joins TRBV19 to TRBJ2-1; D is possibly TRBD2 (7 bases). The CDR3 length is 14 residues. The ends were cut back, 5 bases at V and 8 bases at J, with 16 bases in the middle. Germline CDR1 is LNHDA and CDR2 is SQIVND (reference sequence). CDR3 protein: CASSVGGPVHEQFF. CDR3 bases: TGTGCCAGTAGTGTGGGGGGGCCGGTCCATGAGCAGTTCTTC.

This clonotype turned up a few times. The CDR3 loop is CASSLGAGGQTDTQYF. The CDR3 DNA follows: TGTGCCAGCAGCTTGGGGGCGGGAGGCCAAACAGATACGCAGTATTTT. The rearrangement joins TRBV7-7 to TRBJ2-3, with 8 positions matching TRBD2. Germline loops: CDR1 SSHAT, CDR2 FNYEAQ (reference sequence). Germline trimming cut 3 bases from V and 3 bases from J; bases unmatched to any gene: 8. This CDR3 has 16 residues.

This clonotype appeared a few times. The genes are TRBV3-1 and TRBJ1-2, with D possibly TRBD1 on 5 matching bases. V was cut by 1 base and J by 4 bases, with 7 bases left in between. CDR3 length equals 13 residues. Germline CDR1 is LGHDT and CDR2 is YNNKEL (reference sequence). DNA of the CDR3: TGTGCCAGCAGCCAAGGCAGGGCCTATGGCTACACCTTC. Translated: CASSQGRAYGYTF.

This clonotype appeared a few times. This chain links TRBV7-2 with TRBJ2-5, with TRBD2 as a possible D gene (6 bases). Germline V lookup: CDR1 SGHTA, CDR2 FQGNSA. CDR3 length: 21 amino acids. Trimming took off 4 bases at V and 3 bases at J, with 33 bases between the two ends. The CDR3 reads CASSSWGGSRRGAGPKETQYF. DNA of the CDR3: TGTGCCAGCAGCTCCTGGGGAGGTAGCCGGCGGGGCGCGGGGCCAAAAGAGACCCAGTACTTC. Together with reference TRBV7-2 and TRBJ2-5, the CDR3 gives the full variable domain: GAGVSQSPSNKVTEKGKDVELRCDPISGHTALYWYRQSLGQGLEFLIYFQGNSAPDKSGLPSDRFSAERTGGSVSTLTIQRTQQEDSAVYLCASSSWGGSRRGAGPKETQYFGPGTRLLVL.

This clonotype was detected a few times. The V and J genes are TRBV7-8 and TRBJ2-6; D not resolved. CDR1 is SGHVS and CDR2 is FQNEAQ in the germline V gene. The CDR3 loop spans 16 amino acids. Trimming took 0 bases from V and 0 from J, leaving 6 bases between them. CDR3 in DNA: TGTGCCAGCAGCTTAGCGTCAGCCTCTGGGGCCAACGTCCTGACTTTC. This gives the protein CASSLASASGANVLTF.

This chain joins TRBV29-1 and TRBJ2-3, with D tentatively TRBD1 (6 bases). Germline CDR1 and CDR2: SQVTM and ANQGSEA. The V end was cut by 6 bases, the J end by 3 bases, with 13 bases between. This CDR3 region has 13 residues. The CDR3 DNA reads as TGCAGCGTACGGGGACATGTTACAGATACGCAGTATTTT. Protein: CSVRGHVTDTQYF.

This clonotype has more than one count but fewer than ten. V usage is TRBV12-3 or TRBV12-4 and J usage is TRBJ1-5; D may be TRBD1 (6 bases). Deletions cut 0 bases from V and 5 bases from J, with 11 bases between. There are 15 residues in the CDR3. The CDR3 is CASSLALGGDQPQHF. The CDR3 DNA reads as TGTGCCAGCAGTTTAGCGCTAGGGGGAGATCAGCCCCAGCATTTT.

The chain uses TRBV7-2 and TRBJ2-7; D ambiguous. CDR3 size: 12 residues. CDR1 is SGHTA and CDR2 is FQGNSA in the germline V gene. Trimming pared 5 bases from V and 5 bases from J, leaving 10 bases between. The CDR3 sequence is CASSRRHDEQYF. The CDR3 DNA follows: TGTGCCAGCAGCCGCCGGCATGACGAGCAGTACTTC.

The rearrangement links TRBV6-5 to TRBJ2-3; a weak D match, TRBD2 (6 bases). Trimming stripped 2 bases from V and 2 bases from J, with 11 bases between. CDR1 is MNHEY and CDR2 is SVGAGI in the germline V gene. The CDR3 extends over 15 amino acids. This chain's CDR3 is CASSYQAGTTDTQYF. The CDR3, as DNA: TGTGCCAGCAGTTACCAGGCGGGGACCACAGATACGCAGTATTTT.

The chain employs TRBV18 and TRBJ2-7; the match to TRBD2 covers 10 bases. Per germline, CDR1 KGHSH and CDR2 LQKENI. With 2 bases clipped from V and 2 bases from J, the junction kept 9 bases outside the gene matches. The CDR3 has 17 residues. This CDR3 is CASSPIISGRTTYEQYF. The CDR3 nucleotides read TGTGCCAGCTCACCAATCATTAGCGGGAGGACCACCTACGAGCAGTACTTC.

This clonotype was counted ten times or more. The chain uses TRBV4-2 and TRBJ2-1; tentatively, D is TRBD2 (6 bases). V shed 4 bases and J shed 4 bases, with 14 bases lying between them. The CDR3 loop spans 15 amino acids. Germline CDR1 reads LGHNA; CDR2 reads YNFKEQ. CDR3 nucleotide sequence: TGTGCCAGCAGCCCTTTGCATAGCGGTTACAATGAGCAGTTCTTC. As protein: CASSPLHSGYNEQFF.

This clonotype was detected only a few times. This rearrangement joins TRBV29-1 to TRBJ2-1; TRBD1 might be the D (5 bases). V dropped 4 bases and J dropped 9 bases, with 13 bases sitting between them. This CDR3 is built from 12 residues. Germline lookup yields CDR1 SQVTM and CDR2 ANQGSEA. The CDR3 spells CSVVPQGLEQFF. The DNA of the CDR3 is TGCAGCGTTGTACCCCAGGGTCTTGAGCAGTTCTTC.